These T cell receptor beta chains were read from a single sample in a study of T cells in Graves' hyperthyroidism and ophthalmopathy. TCRdb reprocessed the multiplex PCR reads with MiXCR, giving one entry per CDR3 protein. The sample includes approximately 28,000 distinct CDR3 sequences, around 40% of them seen just once. The sequencing sample was made of blood. The receptor source for this set is a woman in her thirties with Graves' hyperthyroidism. CDR3s include the opening cysteine and the closing phenylalanine or tryptophan. D genes are given only for firm matches. Some rows have no size entry. The others give once, few or many, or a class for an expanded clone.

>many|TRBV5-4|TRBJ2-3|.
CASWLAGTDTQYF
TGTGCCAGCTGGCTAGCAGGCACAGATACGCAGTATTTT
>.|TRBV15|TRBJ2-3|.
CATSEGDTQYF
TGTGCCACCAGCGAAGGAGATACGCAGTATTTT
>many|TRBV6-5|TRBJ1-1|.
CASSPSPLNTEAFF
TGTGCCAGCAGTCCAAGTCCATTGAACACTGAAGCTTTCTTT
>.|TRBV9|TRBJ2-5|.
CASSGGQPQETQYF
TGTGCCAGCAGCGGAGGACAGCCGCAAGAGACCCAGTACTTC
>.|TRBV2|TRBJ2-7|.
CATSEFYEQYF
TGTGCCACCAGTGAATTCTACGAGCAGTACTTC
>.|TRBV7-9|TRBJ2-1|.
CASSPGPGVYQNEQFF
TGTGCCAGCAGCCCGGGGCCAGGGGTTTATCAGAATGAGCAGTTCTTC
>.|TRBV29-1|TRBJ1-3|.
CSGYRDTTIYF
TGCAGCGGCTACCGGGACACCACCATATATTTT
>.|TRBV6-5|TRBJ1-5|.
CASSGVCDQPQHF
TGTGCCAGCAGTGGCGTCTGCGATCAGCCCCAGCATTTT
>medium-sized|TRBV2|TRBJ1-2|.
CASSESWSNYGYTF
TGTGCCAGCAGTGAATCCTGGAGTAACTATGGCTACACCTTC
>many|TRBV9|TRBJ2-5|TRBD2
CASSTLGVAGYETQYF
TGTGCCAGCAGCACCCTGGGGGTAGCGGGATATGAGACCCAGTACTTC
>many|TRBV5-6|TRBJ1-5|TRBD1
CASSAQGGGNQPQHF
TGTGCCAGCAGCGCCCAGGGGGGGGGCAATCAGCCCCAGCATTTT
>medium-sized|TRBV7-7|TRBJ2-7|.
CASSPQTGRDYEQYF
TGTGCTAGCAGCCCCCAGACAGGGAGGGACTACGAGCAGTACTTC
>.|TRBV7-9|TRBJ1-3|TRBD1
CASSWDRDGNTIYF
TGTGCCAGCAGCTGGGACAGGGACGGAAACACCATATATTTT
>medium-sized|TRBV20-1|TRBJ2-2|TRBD2
CSARLTSDIGELFF
TGCAGTGCTAGACTGACTAGCGATATCGGGGAGCTGTTTTTT
>.|TRBV5-1|TRBJ1-2|.
CASSLEGTNGYTF
TGCGCCAGCAGCTTGGAGGGCACGAATGGCTACACCTTC
>many|TRBV6-6|TRBJ1-2|.
CASIKIEGVTGYTF
TGTGCCAGCATCAAAATTGAGGGTGTTACGGGCTACACCTTC
>once|TRBV10-3|TRBJ1-2|.
CAISERIRTEPEGYTF
TGTGCCATCAGTGAGAGGATCCGGACGGAACCCGAGGGCTACACCTTC
>.|TRBV7-2|TRBJ2-3|.
CASRRWGDTQYF
TGTGCCAGCAGACGGTGGGGAGATACGCAGTATTTT
>.|TRBV11-3|TRBJ2-3|TRBD2
CASSLGLAGTTDTQYF
TGTGCCAGCAGCTTAGGACTAGCGGGAACCACAGATACGCAGTATTTT
>.|TRBV7-9|TRBJ2-2|.
CASSLSQANTGELFF
TGTGCCAGCAGCTTGTCCCAAGCGAACACCGGGGAGCTGTTTTTT
>many|TRBV20-1|TRBJ2-3|.
CSATASRGTDTQYF
TGCAGTGCTACGGCCTCTAGGGGCACAGATACGCAGTATTTT
>.|TRBV20-1|TRBJ2-1|TRBD2
CSARDPGLAEDNEQFF
TGCAGTGCTAGAGATCCGGGACTAGCGGAAGACAATGAGCAGTTCTTC
>many|TRBV5-4|TRBJ2-7|.
CASSFNGGSYEQYF
TGTGCCAGCAGCTTTAATGGGGGGAGCTACGAGCAGTACTTC
>.|TRBV19|TRBJ2-3|.
CTSSIATDTQYF
TGTACCAGTAGTATTGCAACAGATACGCAGTATTTT
>medium-sized|TRBV10-3|TRBJ2-1|.
CAISPAGVFEQFF
TGTGCCATCAGTCCAGCCGGGGTGTTTGAGCAGTTCTTC
>many|TRBV19|TRBJ1-1|.
CASSAPTGSFVVDTEAFF
TGTGCCAGTAGTGCCCCAACAGGGTCGTTTGTCGTGGACACTGAAGCTTTCTTT
>.|TRBV29-1|TRBJ2-1|.
CSVEGPQDEQFF
TGCAGCGTAGAGGGTCCCCAGGATGAGCAGTTCTTC
>many|TRBV6-5|TRBJ1-2|.
CASRQSNYGYTF
TGTGCCAGCCGACAGTCCAACTATGGCTACACCTTC
>.|TRBV10-2|TRBJ2-7|TRBD2
CASSGHSGRENEQYF
TGCGCCAGCAGTGGGCATAGCGGGAGGGAAAACGAGCAGTACTTC
>many|TRBV5-1|TRBJ2-2|TRBD1
CASSQDRRYTGELFF
TGCGCCAGTAGTCAGGACAGGCGTTACACCGGGGAGCTGTTTTTT
>many|TRBV4-1|TRBJ1-3|.
CASSQLTGKSGNTIYF
TGCGCCAGCAGCCAACTTACAGGGAAGTCAGGAAACACCATATATTTT
>many|TRBV6-1|TRBJ2-7|TRBD1
CASSSRGTGTYEQYF
TGTGCCAGCAGCTCAAGGGGGACAGGGACGTACGAGCAGTACTTC
>few|TRBV10-3|TRBJ2-7|TRBD2
CAISEGLDYEQYF
TGTGCCATCAGTGAAGGACTAGACTACGAGCAGTACTTC
>.|TRBV10-3|TRBJ1-3|.
CAISGGPLSGNTICF
TGTGCCATTAGTGGCGGCCCGCTATCAGGAAACACCATATGTTTT
>many|TRBV28|TRBJ1-2|TRBD1
CASSRDRGYGYTF
TGTGCCAGCAGCCGGGACAGGGGCTATGGCTACACCTTC
>.|TRBV2|TRBJ2-1|.
CASGMGGASDEQFF
TGTGCCAGCGGGATGGGGGGCGCGTCGGATGAGCAGTTCTTC
>.|TRBV5-1|TRBJ2-1|TRBD1
CASSPGQGMYEQFF
TGCGCCAGCAGCCCGGGACAGGGTATGTATGAGCAGTTCTTC
>medium-sized|TRBV15|TRBJ2-6|.
CATKRGTGANVLTF
TGTGCCACGAAACGGGGGACTGGGGCCAACGTCCTGACTTTC
>many|TRBV4-1|TRBJ1-2|TRBD1
CATHSPGGSYGYTF
TGCGCCACCCATAGTCCAGGGGGCAGCTATGGCTACACCTTC
>many|TRBV5-1|TRBJ1-4|.
CASSPETGYNEKLFF
TGCGCCAGCAGCCCGGAGACAGGCTATAATGAAAAACTGTTTTTT
>.|TRBV29-1|TRBJ2-3|.
CSVRADRTDTQYF
TGCAGCGTTCGGGCAGACCGCACAGATACGCAGTATTTT
>many|TRBV6-4|TRBJ2-2|.
CASSEEDRGELFF
TGTGCCAGCAGTGAAGAGGACCGTGGGGAGCTGTTTTTT
>.|TRBV5-4|TRBJ1-3|.
CASSPGGGVVGNTIYF
TGTGCCAGCAGCCCGGGGGGGGGGGTTGTTGGAAACACCATATATTTT
>.|TRBV7-2|TRBJ2-3|.
CASSRSADTQYF
TGTGCCAGCAGCAGGAGCGCAGATACGCAGTATTTT
>.|TRBV24-1|TRBJ1-1|.
CATSDPGGAEALF
TGTGCCACTAGTGATCCGGGGGGCGCTGAAGCTTTGTTT
>.|TRBV10-3|TRBJ2-7|TRBD2
CAISEGGVLEQYF
TGTGCCATCAGTGAGGGGGGGGTCCTCGAGCAGTACTTC
>.|TRBV25-1|TRBJ2-5|.
CASSESVGQGGTQYF
TGTGCCAGCAGTGAATCGGTTGGGCAGGGCGGGACCCAGTACTTC
>once|TRBV20-1|TRBJ1-2|.
CRGGAGDSYTF
TGCAGGGGGGGAGCAGGGGACTCCTACACCTTC
>many|TRBV5-8|TRBJ2-7|.
CASSLDPRGLAYEQYF
TGTGCCAGCAGCTTGGACCCCAGGGGTTTGGCCTACGAGCAGTACTTC
>few|TRBV7-6|TRBJ2-1|.
CASTPAVSSYNEQFF
TGTGCCAGCACCCCGGCCGTGAGCTCCTACAATGAGCAGTTCTTC
>once|TRBV2|TRBJ1-6|TRBD1
CASNPGTANLGLHF
TGTGCCAGCAATCCAGGGACAGCTAATCTAGGCCTCCACTTT
>.|TRBV7-9|TRBJ2-6|.
CASRYGANVLTF
TGTGCCAGCAGATATGGGGCCAACGTCCTGACTTTC
>many|TRBV7-9|TRBJ2-5|TRBD2
CASSLDVKSGRGGFFGQETQYF
TGTGCCAGCAGCTTAGACGTCAAGAGCGGGAGAGGGGGGTTCTTTGGGCAAGAGACCCAGTACTTC
>many|TRBV3-1|TRBJ2-7|.
CASSQADYEQYF
TGTGCCAGCAGCCAAGCCGATTACGAGCAGTACTTC
>.|TRBV6-2/TRBV6-3|TRBJ2-7|.
CASSEGGDGYEQYF
TGTGCCAGCAGCGAGGGGGGCGATGGGTACGAGCAGTACTTC
>many|TRBV18|TRBJ1-1|.
CASSPLGTEAFF
TGTGCCAGCTCACCCCTGGGCACTGAAGCTTTCTTT
>.|TRBV20-1|TRBJ2-5|.
CSAREGDIILETQYF
TGCAGTGCTAGAGAGGGGGACATAATTTTAGAGACCCAGTACTTC